This is a list of T cell receptor beta chains from one sample in a study of beta chain features in type 1 diabetes. TCRdb's table, derived via immunoSEQ multiplex PCR, lists solely in-frame clones and lacks some. The sample has about 400,000 clones; 10% to 15% are singletons. The material sequenced was naive CD4+ T cells from blood. The receptors originated from a woman aged 18-29 years with type 1 diabetes. CDR3s include the opening cysteine and the closing phenylalanine or tryptophan. Each record gives: J gene, D gene, V gene, clone size, CDR3 protein, CDR3 DNA. The D gene is left open where the match is weak. Expanded clones get a size class; other rows say once, few or many, or leave the size out.

TRBJ1-2,TRBD1,TRBV11-1,-,CASSSSGTGEGYGYTF,TGTGCCAGCAGCTCGAGCGGGACAGGGGAAGGCTATGGCTACACCTTC
TRBJ2-2,-,TRBV7-2,-,CASSLASGGTGELFF,TGTGCCAGCAGCTTAGCCTCCGGCGGGACCGGGGAGCTGTTTTTT
TRBJ1-6,TRBD1,TRBV6-6,few,CASALPGTEGALHF,TGTGCCAGCGCATTGCCCGGGACAGAGGGGGCCCTCCACTTT
TRBJ1-2,-,TRBV7-2,-,CASSPWQGGDYGYTF,TGTGCCAGCAGCCCCTGGCAGGGTGGGGACTATGGCTACACCTTC
TRBJ1-1,-,TRBV19,-,CASSNPGRVNTEAFF,TGTGCCAGTAGTAACCCGGGGAGGGTGAACACTGAAGCTTTCTTT
TRBJ2-7,TRBD1,TRBV18,-,CASSPPVAGGIREQYF,TGTGCCAGCTCACCACCGGTGGCAGGGGGAATCCGCGAGCAGTACTTC
TRBJ2-7,TRBD1,TRBV2,few,CASSRDRGPSYEQYF,TGTGCCAGCAGTCGCGACAGGGGCCCCTCCTACGAGCAGTACTTC
TRBJ1-2,-,TRBV4-1,few,CASSQGQLTGWYGYTF,TGCGCCAGCAGCCAAGGACAGCTCACCGGTTGGTATGGCTACACCTTC
TRBJ2-1,-,TRBV5-1,few,CASSLTAGNSYNEQFF,TGCGCCAGCAGCTTGACGGCGGGAAATTCCTACAATGAGCAGTTCTTC
TRBJ1-5,TRBD1,TRBV30,-,CASDRADNQPQHF,TGTGCCTCCGACAGGGCCGACAATCAGCCCCAGCATTTT
TRBJ1-5,-,TRBV18,-,CASSPPGGGNNQPQHF,TGTGCCAGCTCACCACCGGGGGGGGGAAACAATCAGCCCCAGCATTTT
TRBJ1-2,-,TRBV19,few,CASNLDSIDYGYTF,TGTGCCAGTAATCTGGACAGTATCGACTATGGCTACACCTTC
TRBJ1-2,TRBD1,TRBV30,-,CAWREGRGGYTF,TGTGCCTGGAGGGAGGGCAGGGGGGGCTACACCTTC
TRBJ1-2,-,TRBV19,-,CASRGQGSYGYTF,TGTGCCAGTAGGGGGCAGGGAAGCTATGGCTACACCTTC
TRBJ1-1,-,TRBV6-4,few,CASSAVEGGEAFF,TGTGCCAGCAGTGCCGTCGAGGGCGGTGAAGCTTTCTTT
TRBJ2-2,-,TRBV7-7,-,CASSPTGTGELFF,TGTGCCAGCAGCCCGACAGGCACCGGGGAGCTGTTTTTT
TRBJ1-3,-,TRBV4-3,-,CASSQGAGSGNTIYF,TGCGCCAGCAGCCAAGGGGCAGGCTCTGGAAACACCATATATTTT
TRBJ2-7,-,TRBV11-2,-,CASSLDRAYEQYF,TGTGCCAGCAGCTTAGACAGGGCATACGAGCAGTACTTC
TRBJ1-3,TRBD1,TRBV27,-,CASSFGQGAGNTIYF,TGTGCCAGCAGTTTTGGCCAGGGGGCTGGAAACACCATATATTTT
TRBJ2-3,TRBD2,TRBV7-2,few,CASSFGLADDTQYF,TGTGCCAGCAGCTTTGGGCTAGCGGATGATACGCAGTATTTT
TRBJ2-7,-,TRBV5-1,few,CASSPAPLDSPVSYEQYF,TGCGCCAGCAGCCCAGCCCCCCTAGACAGTCCCGTCTCCTACGAGCAGTACTTC
TRBJ2-6,-,TRBV11-2,few,CASSFHSGANVLTF,TGTGCCAGCAGCTTCCACTCTGGGGCCAACGTCCTGACTTTC
TRBJ1-1,TRBD1,TRBV25-1,few,CASSEPRQGISDRAFF,TGTGCCAGCAGTGAACCCCGACAGGGAATAAGTGATCGGGCTTTCTTT
TRBJ2-7,-,TRBV19,-,CASSLSFLYEQYF,TGTGCCAGTAGTCTTTCCTTCCTCTACGAGCAGTACTTC
TRBJ2-1,TRBD2,TRBV5-1,-,CASSLGQRGINEQFF,TGCGCCAGCAGCTTGGGCCAGCGGGGGATAAATGAGCAGTTCTTC
TRBJ1-5,-,TRBV2,-,CASRDRGNQPQHF,TGTGCCAGCAGAGATAGGGGAAATCAGCCCCAGCATTTT
TRBJ1-5,TRBD1,TRBV9,few,CASSARDSSNQPQHF,TGTGCCAGCAGCGCCCGGGACAGTAGCAATCAGCCCCAGCATTTT
TRBJ1-1,-,TRBV19,few,CASMEDAEAFF,TGTGCCAGTATGGAGGACGCTGAAGCTTTCTTT
TRBJ1-4,-,TRBV7-3,-,CASSLGGDEKLFF,TGTGCCAGCAGCTTGGGGGGTGACGAAAAACTGTTTTTT
TRBJ2-2,TRBD2,TRBV5-1,-,CASSLRASGTGELFF,TGCGCCAGCAGCTTGCGAGCTAGCGGGACCGGGGAGCTGTTTTTT
TRBJ2-7,TRBD1,TRBV19,-,CASMGTGTGGHEQYF,TGTGCCAGTATGGGGACCGGGACAGGGGGGCACGAGCAGTACTTC
TRBJ1-1,-,TRBV14,-,CASSETGRTEAFF,TGTGCCAGCTCCGAAACAGGACGTACTGAAGCTTTCTTT